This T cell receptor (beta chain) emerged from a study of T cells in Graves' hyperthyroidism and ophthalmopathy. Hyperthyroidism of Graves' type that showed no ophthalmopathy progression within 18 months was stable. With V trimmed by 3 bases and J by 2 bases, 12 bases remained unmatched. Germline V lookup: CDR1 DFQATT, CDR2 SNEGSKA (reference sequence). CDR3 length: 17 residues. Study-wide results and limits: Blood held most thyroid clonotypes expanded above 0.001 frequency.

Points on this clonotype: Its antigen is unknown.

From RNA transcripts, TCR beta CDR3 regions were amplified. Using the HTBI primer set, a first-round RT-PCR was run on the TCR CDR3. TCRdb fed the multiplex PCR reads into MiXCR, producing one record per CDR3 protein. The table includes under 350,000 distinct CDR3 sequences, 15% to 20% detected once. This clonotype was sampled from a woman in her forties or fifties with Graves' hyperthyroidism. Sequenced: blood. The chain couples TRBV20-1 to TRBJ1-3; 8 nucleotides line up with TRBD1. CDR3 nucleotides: TGCAGTGCTAGCACAACAGGGGGAAGGGGCACTGGAAACACCATATATTTT. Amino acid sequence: CSASTTGGRGTGNTIYF.